This TCR beta chain is from a study of T cells after yellow fever vaccination. Points from the study as a whole: Re-detected after boosting: most primary clones, more than 95% of CD4 and about 90% of CD8. A secondary response was less intense yet reached its peak sooner, at day 5 versus 15. One caveat is that FACS-sorted repertoires could contain abundant clonotypes contaminating from the bulk population.

TCRdb fed the 5' RACE reads into MiXCR, producing one record per CDR3 protein. The table lists about 340,000 distinct CDR3 sequences, 7.5% to 9% of them singletons. Note on this clonotype: Its target is unknown.

V lost 3 bases and J 0 bases, leaving 6 bases between the germline ends. This CDR3 contains 14 residues. The chain links TRBV12-3 or TRBV12-4 to TRBJ1-5; no definite D call. This TCR came from a young man who received the YFV17D yellow fever vaccine. The material was PBMCs, obtained on the day of the first yellow fever vaccination. CDR3 bases: TGTGCCAGCAGTTTGGAGTTTAGCAATCAGCCCCAGCATTTT. Its translation: CASSLEFSNQPQHF.